The sequence of this T cell receptor beta chain was determined in a study of blood T cell repertoires in COVID-19. Study overall: T cells, B-cell-depleted T cells, or PBMCs supplied cDNA or gDNA.

The CDR3 has 16 amino acids. The J segment lost 4 bases and the V segment lost 0 bases, leaving 10 bases of the junction unmatched. From germline, CDR1 is GTSNPN and CDR2 SVGIG (reference sequence). This clone was observed a single time. Using immunoSEQ multiplex PCR, the repertoire was profiled, and TCRdb retains in-frame clones only, with some absent. The profile shows about 190,000 clones, under 85% of them singletons. Specimen: peripheral blood. The V and J genes are TRBV30 and TRBJ1-2; 8 bases align to TRBD1. The TCR comes from a man aged 55 to 70 with active or convalescent COVID-19. This CDR3 is CAWSVRQGPSPYGYTF. The CDR3 nucleotides read TGTGCCTGGAGTGTACGACAGGGGCCTAGCCCCTATGGCTACACCTTC. The full variable domain, completed using reference TRBV30 and TRBJ1-2, is SQTIHQWPATLVQPVGSPLSLECTVEGTSNPNLYWYRQAAGRGLQLLFYSVGIGQISSEVPQNLSASRPQDRQFILSSKKLLLSDSGFYLCAWSVRQGPSPYGYTFGSGTRLTVV.